This T cell receptor beta chain was recovered during a study of control samples from healthy donors and cancer patients. Assay used: immunoSEQ multiplex PCR; TCRdb lists only in-frame clones, some missing. The table lists 46,000 or so clones, around 94% of them singletons, with around 0.8% in the top ten. V lost 3 bases and J lost 0; bases outside the gene matches: 14. CDR3 length equals 19 residues. The germline gives CDR1 WSHSY, CDR2 SAAADI. The sample comprised PBMCs. V usage is TRBV10-2 and J usage is TRBJ1-1, with 9 positions matching TRBD1. This clonotype originated in a man aged 25-45 years with colorectal cancer. The CDR3 DNA is TGCGCCAGCAGTGATGATGGGTGGACAGGGGCCGAGATGAACACTGAAGCTTTCTTT. This gives the protein CASSDDGWTGAEMNTEAFF.